This T cell receptor (beta chain) was profiled in a study of a mutant IDH1 vaccine in newly diagnosed glioma. Time point given: week 23, last vaccination. Each dose of the vaccine consisted of 300 ug of mutant IDH1 20-mer peptide, with topical imiquimod. Those who donated had recent WHO grade 3 or 4 IDH1-mutant, ATRX-lost astrocytomas. The V gene's germline CDR1 is MNHNY and CDR2 SVGAGI (reference sequence). With 0 bases removed from V and 1 base from J, the gap between germline ends came to 12 bases. The CDR3 length is 16 residues. Sequencing was performed with immunoSEQ multiplex PCR; in TCRdb, only in-frame clones are kept and a portion is missing. Altogether around 56,000 clones are present, roughly 81% being singletons, with the ten largest covering around 8.9%. Remarks on this clone: The target antigen is unknown.

The TCR was taken from a woman in her thirties or forties with glioma. Some clones in this sample may be carry-over from other donors' samples. The rearrangement links TRBV6-6 to TRBJ1-1, with D possibly TRBD1 on 6 matching bases. This sample comprised PBMCs, obtained from a glioma patient whose treatment included an IDH1 peptide vaccine. CDR3 sequence reads: CASSYSPGTQNTEAFF. CDR3 nucleotide sequence: TGTGCCAGCAGTTACTCGCCCGGGACACAGAACACTGAAGCTTTCTTT.